This T cell receptor (beta chain) appears in the sequencing data of a study of TIL therapy for anti-PD-1-resistant metastatic lung cancer. Overall study: By whole-exome sequencing, median non-synonymous tumor mutation burden was roughly 1.6 mutations per megabase.

Unmatched junction bases numbered 5, after V lost 4 bases and J lost 7 bases. Germline V lookup: CDR1 SGHTA, CDR2 FQGNSA. The CDR3 has 14 residues. This clone was observed once. As to time point: pre-treatment sample, taken before nivolumab and TIL therapy. The libraries were made with immunoSEQ v3. Sequencing was performed with immunoSEQ multiplex PCR; in TCRdb, only in-frame clones are kept and a portion is missing. The sample has about 57,000 clones; 70% to 80% are singletons. The chain links TRBV7-2 to TRBJ1-2, with 11 bases that match TRBD1. This receptor was taken from a woman aged 25 to 80 with non-small cell lung cancer. The starting material was blood, obtained at baseline. In DNA form, the CDR3 reads TGTGCCAGCAGCTCGGACAGGGGGCAATCTGGCTACACCTTC. The encoded protein is CASSSDRGQSGYTF.